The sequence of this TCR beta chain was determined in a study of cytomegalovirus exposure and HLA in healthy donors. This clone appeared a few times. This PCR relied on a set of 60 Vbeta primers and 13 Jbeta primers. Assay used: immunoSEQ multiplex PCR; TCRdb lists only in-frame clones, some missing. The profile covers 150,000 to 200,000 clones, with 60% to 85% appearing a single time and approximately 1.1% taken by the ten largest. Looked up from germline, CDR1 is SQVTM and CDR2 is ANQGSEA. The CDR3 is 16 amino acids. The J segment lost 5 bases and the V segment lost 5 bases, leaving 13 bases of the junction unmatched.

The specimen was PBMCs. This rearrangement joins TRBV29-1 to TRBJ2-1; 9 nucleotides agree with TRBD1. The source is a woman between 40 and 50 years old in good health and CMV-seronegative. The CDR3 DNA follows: TGCAGCGTTCCCCGGACCGGGACAGGGAGTAACAATGAGCAGTTCTTC. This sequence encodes CSVPRTGTGSNNEQFF.